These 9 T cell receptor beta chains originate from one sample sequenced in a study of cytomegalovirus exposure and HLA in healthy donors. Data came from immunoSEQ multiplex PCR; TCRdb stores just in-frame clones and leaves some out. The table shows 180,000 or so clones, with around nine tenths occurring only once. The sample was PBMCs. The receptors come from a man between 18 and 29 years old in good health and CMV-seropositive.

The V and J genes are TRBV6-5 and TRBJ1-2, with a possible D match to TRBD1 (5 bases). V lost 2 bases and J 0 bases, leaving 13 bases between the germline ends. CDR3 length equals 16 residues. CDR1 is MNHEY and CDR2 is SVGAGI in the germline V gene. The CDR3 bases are TGTGCCAGCAGTTACCAGTTCAGGGTGACTAACTATGGCTACACCTTC. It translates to CASSYQFRVTNYGYTF.

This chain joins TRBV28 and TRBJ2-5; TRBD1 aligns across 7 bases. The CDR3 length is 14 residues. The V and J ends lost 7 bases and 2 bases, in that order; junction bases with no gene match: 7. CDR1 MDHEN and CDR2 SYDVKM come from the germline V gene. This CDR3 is CASMGRDSQETQYF. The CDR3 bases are TGTGCCAGCATGGGAAGGGACAGTCAAGAGACCCAGTACTTC.

CDR3 bases: TGTGCCAGCAGCGTAAGACGGGAAAGCTCCTATAATTCACCCCTCCACTTT. Its translation is CASSVRRESSYNSPLHF. The chain has TRBV9 and TRBJ1-6; no clear D. This CDR3 has 17 amino acids. Trimming removed 1 base from V and 0 bases from J, with 11 bases in between. Germline CDR1 SGDLS, CDR2 YYNGEE.

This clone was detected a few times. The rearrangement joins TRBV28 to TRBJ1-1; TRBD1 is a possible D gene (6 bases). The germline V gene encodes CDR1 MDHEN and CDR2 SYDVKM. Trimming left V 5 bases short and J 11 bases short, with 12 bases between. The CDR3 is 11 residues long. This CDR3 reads CASSIGQRAFF. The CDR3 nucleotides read TGTGCCAGCAGTATCGGACAGAGGGCTTTCTTT.

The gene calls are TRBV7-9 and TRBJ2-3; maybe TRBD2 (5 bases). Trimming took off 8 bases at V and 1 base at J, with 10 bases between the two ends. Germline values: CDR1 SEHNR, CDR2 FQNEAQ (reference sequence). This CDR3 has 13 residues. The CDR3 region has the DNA TGTGCCAGCTCGAGGGTGGGCACAGATACGCAGTATTTT. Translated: CASSRVGTDTQYF.

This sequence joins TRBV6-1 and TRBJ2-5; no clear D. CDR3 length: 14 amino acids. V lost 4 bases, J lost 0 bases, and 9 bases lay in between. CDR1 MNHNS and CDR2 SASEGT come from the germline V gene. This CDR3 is CASSAMRYQETQYF. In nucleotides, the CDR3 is TGTGCCAGCAGTGCCATGCGATACCAAGAGACCCAGTACTTC.

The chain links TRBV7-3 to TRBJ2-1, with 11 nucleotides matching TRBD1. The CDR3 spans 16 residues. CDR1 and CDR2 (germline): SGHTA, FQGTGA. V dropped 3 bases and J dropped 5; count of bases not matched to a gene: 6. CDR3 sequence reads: CASSFDGTGGHNEQFF. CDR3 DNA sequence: TGTGCCAGCAGCTTTGACGGGACAGGGGGACACAATGAGCAGTTCTTC.

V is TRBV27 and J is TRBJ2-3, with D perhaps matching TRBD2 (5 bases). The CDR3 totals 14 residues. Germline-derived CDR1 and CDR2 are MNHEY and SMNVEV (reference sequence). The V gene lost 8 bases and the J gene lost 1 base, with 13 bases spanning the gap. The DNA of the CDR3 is TGTGCCAGCGGAACGGCGGGTGGCACAGATACGCAGTATTTT. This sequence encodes CASGTAGGTDTQYF.

CDR3 coding DNA: TGTGCCAGCAGCTTAAAAGGGGGGGACACCGGGGAGCTGTTTTTT. Its protein product is CASSLKGGDTGELFF. The gene calls are TRBV7-9 and TRBJ2-2; a possible D gene is TRBD2 (7 bases). Trimming shortened V by 2 bases and J by 3 bases, and 10 bases separated the two germline ends. This CDR3 has 15 amino acids. Per germline, CDR1 SEHNR and CDR2 FQNEAQ (reference sequence).